These T cell receptor beta chains were read from a single sample in a study of T-cell memory formation after mild COVID-19. In TCRdb, the 5' RACE reads were re-called with MiXCR into one record per CDR3 protein. The table shows a few hundred thousand distinct CDR3 sequences, with roughly 16% occurring only once. Sequencing used PBMCs or a T cell subset sorted from them (not recorded which). The receptors shown here come from a man aged 18 to 29 who had mild COVID-19 (a few samples of this study predate the infection). Cell type and time point are not known. CDR3s include the opening cysteine and the closing phenylalanine or tryptophan. A D gene is named only where the DNA matches it firmly. A clone size is listed for some rows: how often the clone was seen (once, few, many), or a class if it is expanded.

abundance,j_gene,v_gene,d_gene,CDR3aa,CDR3nt
-,TRBJ2-1,TRBV27,-,CASSLQGPGPGYNEQFF,TGTGCCAGCAGTTTGCAGGGACCGGGTCCAGGCTACAATGAGCAGTTCTTC
few,TRBJ2-4,TRBV12-3/TRBV12-4,-,CASSKTVLGDIQYF,TGTGCCAGCAGTAAGACCGTATTGGGGGACATTCAGTACTTC
-,TRBJ2-7,TRBV6-5,-,CASSYSIVGAGEQYF,TGTGCCAGCAGTTACTCGATTGTTGGGGCGGGCGAGCAGTACTTC
-,TRBJ1-2,TRBV9,-,CASSVGVGKGFPGYTF,TGTGCCAGCAGCGTAGGGGTGGGGAAGGGCTTTCCTGGCTACACCTTC
-,TRBJ2-3,TRBV18,-,CASSPGLVGTDTQYF,TGTGCCAGCTCACCCGGGCTAGTCGGCACAGATACGCAGTATTTT
few,TRBJ2-1,TRBV7-6,-,CASSLSGRVHEQFF,TGTGCCAGCAGCTTAAGTGGCAGGGTTCATGAGCAGTTCTTC
-,TRBJ2-1,TRBV30,-,CAWSAGEDEQFF,TGTGCCTGGAGTGCTGGGGAGGATGAGCAGTTCTTC
few,TRBJ2-7,TRBV7-9,-,CASSASPYEQYF,TGTGCCAGCAGCGCCTCCCCCTACGAGCAGTACTTC
few,TRBJ2-1,TRBV28,-,CASSLRRRGPYNEQFF,TGTGCCAGCAGTTTAAGGCGGCGGGGGCCATACAATGAGCAGTTCTTC
-,TRBJ2-5,TRBV4-2,-,CASSPSVQETQYF,TGTGCCAGCAGCCCTAGCGTACAAGAGACCCAGTACTTC
-,TRBJ1-4,TRBV29-1,-,CSVDVATEGEKLFF,TGCAGCGTTGACGTTGCGACAGAGGGTGAAAAACTGTTTTTT
few,TRBJ1-1,TRBV3-1,-,CASSQVRLMNTEAFF,TGTGCCAGCAGCCAAGTCCGGTTAATGAACACTGAAGCTTTCTTT
-,TRBJ2-3,TRBV20-1,-,CSARAARKRDTQYF,TGCAGTGCTAGAGCGGCCAGGAAAAGAGATACGCAGTATTTT
few,TRBJ2-5,TRBV5-1,TRBD2,CASSPARLASQETQYF,TGCGCCAGCAGCCCCGCCCGACTAGCCTCTCAAGAGACCCAGTACTTC
many,TRBJ2-5,TRBV20-1,-,CSARGAPQGAETQYF,TGCAGTGCTAGAGGGGCCCCACAGGGAGCGGAGACCCAGTACTTC
-,TRBJ2-5,TRBV12-5,-,CASAGVETQYF,TGTGCTAGTGCAGGGGTAGAGACCCAGTACTTC
-,TRBJ2-5,TRBV27,-,CASSGGRSGAQETQYF,TGTGCCAGCAGTGGGGGGCGAAGCGGGGCACAAGAGACCCAGTACTTC
-,TRBJ1-5,TRBV6-5,TRBD1,CASRPGQVSNQPQHF,TGTGCCAGCAGACCCGGACAGGTTAGCAATCAGCCCCAGCATTTT
-,TRBJ2-6,TRBV4-2,-,CASSETEQGHSGANVLTF,TGTGCCAGCAGCGAAACGGAACAGGGTCACTCTGGGGCCAACGTCCTGACTTTC
-,TRBJ2-7,TRBV5-1,-,CASSSPGGTITGSNREQYF,TGCGCCAGCAGCTCTCCCGGGGGTACTATAACAGGTTCAAATCGCGAGCAGTACTTC
few,TRBJ2-2,TRBV6-1,TRBD1,CASSVSGQGTGELFF,TGTGCCAGCAGTGTTTCAGGACAGGGGACCGGGGAGCTGTTTTTT
many,TRBJ2-5,TRBV11-2,-,CASSLDLGGGQTQYF,TGTGCCAGCAGCTTAGATCTCGGAGGAGGGCAGACCCAGTACTTC
many,TRBJ1-1,TRBV6-5,-,CASSYSIGSEAFF,TGTGCCAGCAGTTACTCGATTGGATCTGAAGCTTTCTTT
few,TRBJ1-1,TRBV4-3,-,CASSQDRYFTSGAFF,TGCGCCAGCAGCCAAGATAGGTACTTCACCTCGGGAGCTTTCTTT
few,TRBJ1-1,TRBV7-9,-,CASSQPRSAPLNTEAFF,TGTGCCAGCAGCCAACCCCGGTCCGCTCCTTTGAACACTGAAGCTTTCTTT
-,TRBJ2-5,TRBV7-2,TRBD2,CASSLDVAGGPLKTQYF,TGTGCCAGCAGCTTAGACGTAGCGGGGGGGCCCTTAAAGACCCAGTACTTC
-,TRBJ1-2,TRBV7-2,TRBD1,CASSAPAGTGGLNYGYTF,TGTGCCAGCAGCGCTCCAGCCGGGACAGGGGGCTTGAACTATGGCTACACCTTC
few,TRBJ2-1,TRBV25-1,-,CASRDRGADEQFF,TGTGCCAGCAGAGATCGGGGGGCTGACGAGCAGTTCTTC
many,TRBJ2-1,TRBV12-3/TRBV12-4,TRBD1,CASSLDRTGPYNEQFF,TGTGCCAGCAGTTTAGATAGGACAGGGCCCTACAATGAGCAGTTCTTC
few,TRBJ2-3,TRBV10-3,-,CAISDGLAPGTDTQYF,TGTGCCATCAGTGACGGCCTAGCCCCAGGCACAGATACGCAGTATTTT
many,TRBJ2-1,TRBV6-2/TRBV6-3,-,CASSLVDEQFF,TGTGCCAGCAGTTTGGTGGATGAGCAGTTCTTC
-,TRBJ2-3,TRBV5-1,-,CASTSGVITDTQYF,TGCGCCAGCACATCCGGGGTGATCACAGATACGCAGTATTTT
few,TRBJ2-6,TRBV5-6,-,CASSSRISGANVLTF,TGTGCCAGCAGCTCCCGAATCTCTGGGGCCAACGTCCTGACTTTC